The 15 T cell receptor beta chains below all came from one sample that was sequenced in a study of shared clonotypes between healthy human individuals. This table comes from immunoSEQ multiplex PCR, and its TCRdb copy is limited to in-frame clones, with some not included. The sample records some 1.5 million clones, 96% being singletons. The sample consisted of naive CD4+ T cells sorted from blood. As to subset: CD45RA+ positively selected. Receptors were obtained from a man aged 25-40 years in good health.

This clone occurred once. The chain is built from TRBV5-4 and TRBJ2-7, with TRBD2 identical over 13 bases. The CDR3 consists of 16 residues. Germline lookup yields CDR1 SGHNT and CDR2 YYREEE (reference sequence). Unmatched junction bases numbered 7, after V lost 2 bases and J lost 5 bases. The CDR3 sequence is CASSFGGTSGNHEQYF. CDR3 in DNA: TGTGCCAGCAGCTTTGGGGGGACTAGCGGGAACCACGAGCAGTACTTC.

The chain links TRBV11-3 to TRBJ2-7; 7 bases map to TRBD1. Unmatched junction bases numbered 4, after V lost 5 bases and J lost 0 bases. The CDR3 contains 14 residues. CDR1 is SGHNT, CDR2 YENEEA, per germline. The CDR3 protein is CASSEGQYSYEQYF. The CDR3 nucleotides read TGTGCCAGCAGCGAGGGACAGTACTCCTACGAGCAGTACTTC.

V and J are TRBV5-1 and TRBJ2-3, with D possibly being TRBD2 (5 bases). The CDR3 is 12 residues long. The germline gives CDR1 SGHRS, CDR2 YFSETQ. V lost 4 bases and J lost 6, with 9 bases in between. CDR3: CASSGERDTQYF. CDR3 sequence (DNA): TGCGCCAGCAGCGGGGAGCGGGATACGCAGTATTTT.

This chain joins TRBV12-5 and TRBJ2-1; no clear D gene. The germline gives CDR1 LGHNT, CDR2 FRNRAP. There are 12 residues in the CDR3. Trimming removed 5 bases at V and 9 bases at J, with 11 bases between. CDR3 protein: CASGTLRREQFF. Written as DNA, the CDR3 is TGTGCTAGTGGTACCCTTCGACGTGAGCAGTTCTTC.

The chain combines TRBV28 with TRBJ1-2; D gene uncertain. The ends were cut back, 3 bases at V and 5 bases at J, with 7 bases in the middle. The length of the CDR3 is 12 residues. Germline V gives CDR1 MDHEN, CDR2 SYDVKM. CDR3 protein: CASSFSGYGYTF. CDR3 sequence (DNA): TGTGCCAGCAGTTTCTCTGGGTATGGCTACACCTTC.

The chain uses TRBV18 and TRBJ2-1; D remains unclear. V was cut by 5 bases and J by 6 bases, with 5 bases left in between. In germline, CDR1 is KGHSH, CDR2 LQKENI. There are 11 residues in the CDR3. CDR3 sequence reads: CASSTLNEQFF. The CDR3 region has the DNA TGTGCCAGCTCAACGCTCAATGAGCAGTTCTTC.

The chain joins TRBV6-5 to TRBJ2-7; D call uncertain. The CDR3 covers 16 residues. Germline V CDR1 and CDR2: MNHEY, SVGAGI. Trimming removed 0 bases at V and 0 bases at J, with 12 bases between. The CDR3 reads CASSYSSQLVSYEQYF. The CDR3 bases are TGTGCCAGCAGTTACTCCTCACAGTTAGTCTCCTACGAGCAGTACTTC.

The chain joins TRBV28 to TRBJ2-2; D not resolved. Germline CDR1 is MDHEN and CDR2 is SYDVKM. The CDR3 spans 12 residues. Between the trimmed V and J ends, which lost 5 bases and 6 bases, there was a span of 7 bases. The CDR3 sequence is CASSRTPGELFF. CDR3 coding DNA: TGTGCCAGCAGTCGGACCCCCGGGGAGCTGTTTTTT.

A single count supports this clone. The gene calls are TRBV5-4 and TRBJ2-7; D gene uncertain. Germline CDR1 SGHNT, CDR2 YYREEE (reference sequence). The germline V and J ends were trimmed by 3 bases and 5 bases, with 15 bases remaining between them. The CDR3 contains 14 residues. CDR3: CASSSEKPTDEQYF. In nucleotides, the CDR3 is TGTGCCAGCAGCTCGGAGAAGCCTACAGACGAGCAGTACTTC.

The chain couples TRBV2 to TRBJ2-1; D perhaps matches TRBD1 (5 bases). CDR3 length: 14 residues. CDR1 and CDR2 (germline): SNHLY, FYNNEI. Trimming took off 6 bases at V and 4 bases at J, with 13 bases between the two ends. CDR3 sequence: CASSTGRFYNEQFF. The CDR3 nucleotides read TGTGCCAGCAGCACAGGCCGATTTTACAATGAGCAGTTCTTC.

V and J are TRBV28 and TRBJ1-2; 9 nucleotides match TRBD1. From germline, CDR1 is MDHEN and CDR2 SYDVKM. This CDR3 has 15 amino acids. V shed 5 bases and J 1 base; nucleotides not matched to a gene: 5. CDR3 nucleotides: TGTGCCAGCAGTATGAGGGACAGGGTTAACTATGGCTACACCTTC. This codes for CASSMRDRVNYGYTF.

Here the CDR3 reads CASSLGPGNTEAFF. CDR3 sequence (DNA): TGTGCCAGCAGCTTAGGGCCAGGGAACACTGAAGCTTTCTTT. V usage is TRBV11-3 and J usage is TRBJ1-1; D unresolved. There are 14 residues in the CDR3. Germline V gene sequence: CDR1 SGHNT, CDR2 YENEEA. V was pared by 1 base and J by 1 base, with 7 bases between. The whole variable domain, remainder taken from reference TRBV11-3 and TRBJ1-1, is EAGVVQSPRYKIIEKKQPVAFWCNPISGHNTLYWYLQNLGQGPELLIRYENEEAVDDSQLPKDRFSAERLKGVDSTLKIQPAELGDSAVYLCASSLGPGNTEAFFGQGTRLTVV.

This clone was seen a handful of times. CDR3 sequence reads: CASSAAWGRGYGYTF. The CDR3, as DNA: TGTGCCAGCAGCGCCGCTTGGGGAAGGGGCTATGGCTACACCTTC. V and J are TRBV9 and TRBJ1-2; D is perhaps TRBD1 (5 bases). This CDR3 has 15 residues. V lost 3 bases and J 4 bases, leaving 16 bases between the germline ends. Per the germline V gene, CDR1 is SGDLS and CDR2 is YYNGEE.

This chain joins TRBV5-3 and TRBJ2-3; D is unclear. TRBV5-3 is known as an ORF, though its function is uncertain. The CDR3 runs to 15 residues. The V and J ends lost 1 base and 2 bases respectively, with 11 bases between them. The CDR3 nucleotides are TGTGCCAGAAGCTTGCAGATTCCTTACACAGATACGCAGTATTTT. Encoded protein: CARSLQIPYTDTQYF.

The chain couples TRBV30 to TRBJ1-1; D not resolved. With 2 bases removed from V and 3 bases from J, the gap between germline ends came to 10 bases. Germline V gene sequence: CDR1 GTSNPN, CDR2 SVGIG (reference sequence). The length of the CDR3 is 13 residues. The CDR3: CAWSNPLDTEAFF. The CDR3 bases are TGTGCCTGGAGTAACCCCCTTGACACTGAAGCTTTCTTT.